The clone carrying this T cell receptor beta chain was counted a single time. Its antigen remains unknown. V lost 10 bases and J 6 bases, leaving 13 bases between the germline ends. The germline gives CDR1 MNHEY, CDR2 SMNVEV (reference sequence). The CDR3 consists of 11 residues. The data were taken from a study of chemoradiotherapy in HPV16-positive cancers. Data came from immunoSEQ multiplex PCR; TCRdb stores just in-frame clones and leaves some out. The data contain some 600 clones, 88% of them singletons. Whole-study findings and limits: Candidate HPV-specific clones and E7-related TCR motifs grew in tumor during treatment.

The source material was tumor tissue, sampled from a patient who underwent chemoradiotherapy. The TCR comes from a human donor with HPV-associated anogenital cancer. This chain joins TRBV27 and TRBJ2-7; maybe TRBD2 (6 bases). CDR3 coding DNA: TGTGCCACCTCGCGGGGCATCGAGCAGTACTTC. Protein product: CATSRGIEQYF.